Below are 17 T cell receptor beta chains sequenced from a single sample in a study of shared clonotypes between healthy human individuals. Libraries were prepared by immunoSEQ multiplex PCR; TCRdb keeps only in-frame clonotypes and omits some of them. The data show about 2.4 million clones, more than 85% seen once. Sequences were obtained from naive CD4+ T cells from PBMCs. Subset in this sample: CD45RA+ positively selected. The receptors were gathered from a young man in good health. Some clones in this sample may be carry-over from other donors' samples.

J is TRBJ2-4 and V is TRBV5-1; the match to TRBD1 covers 10 bases. Per the germline V gene, CDR1 is SGHRS and CDR2 is YFSETQ. V was clipped by 4 bases and J by 8 bases; unmatched bases: 9. The length of the CDR3 is 15 residues. CDR3: CASSRTRDRGDIQYF. DNA for the CDR3: TGCGCCAGCAGCCGAACCCGGGACAGGGGAGACATTCAGTACTTC.

This clone showed up just once. This rearrangement joins TRBV5-1 to TRBJ2-4, with D possibly called TRBD1 or TRBD2 (6 bases each). Germline loops: CDR1 SGHRS, CDR2 YFSETQ. This CDR3 contains 15 residues. The germline V and J ends were trimmed by 4 bases and 9 bases, with 20 bases remaining between them. The CDR3, as DNA: TGCGCCAGCAGCGAGGTCGGAGGGGGAGGTTCCATTCAGTACTTC. Protein sequence: CASSEVGGGGSIQYF.

This clone was observed once. CDR3: CASSSRGLAGGPRRELFF. The CDR3 DNA follows: TGTGCCAGCAGCTCACGAGGACTAGCGGGAGGGCCGAGAAGGGAGCTGTTTTTT. The chain couples TRBV7-3 to TRBJ2-2; TRBD2 aligns across 15 bases. Germline V gene sequence: CDR1 SGHTA, CDR2 FQGTGA. V lost 4 bases to trimming and J lost 9 bases; unmatched junction nucleotides: 12. There are 18 residues in the CDR3. The full variable domain, rest sourced from reference TRBV7-3 and TRBJ2-2, is GAGVSQTPSNKVTEKGKYVELRCDPISGHTALYWYRQSLGQGPEFLIYFQGTGAADDSGLPNDRFFAVRPEGSVSTLKIQRTERGDSAVYLCASSSRGLAGGPRRELFFGEGSRLTVL.

V usage is TRBV7-3 and J usage is TRBJ2-1; TRBD1 matches at 10 bases. V shed 6 bases and J 1 base; nucleotides not matched to a gene: 6. CDR1 is SGHTA and CDR2 is FQGTGA in the germline V gene. The CDR3 contains 16 residues. CDR3: CASRSGTGASYNEQFF. DNA for the CDR3: TGTGCCAGCAGGTCCGGGACAGGGGCATCCTACAATGAGCAGTTCTTC.

The rearrangement joins TRBV27 to TRBJ2-7; 9 bases line up with TRBD2. The CDR3 loop spans 13 amino acids. After removal of 6 bases from V and 4 bases from J, the junction contained 4 bases not matched to a gene. Looked up from germline, CDR1 is MNHEY and CDR2 is SMNVEV (reference sequence). CDR3: CASSPTSGYEQYF. CDR3 DNA: TGTGCCAGCAGCCCAACTAGCGGGTACGAGCAGTACTTC.

A remark on this clone: Other DNA sequences within the sample encode an identical CDR3. This rearrangement joins TRBV6-5 to TRBJ1-1, with D maybe TRBD1 (5 bases). Germline CDR1 is MNHEY and CDR2 is SVGAGI. This CDR3 spans 15 amino acids. Trimming removed 0 bases from V and 1 base from J, with 9 bases in between. CDR3 DNA: TGTGCCAGCAGTTACTCCGGGACGGCGAACACTGAAGCTTTCTTT. Protein: CASSYSGTANTEAFF.

The chain employs TRBV5-1 and TRBJ1-6, with TRBD1 matching 7 bases. CDR1 SGHRS and CDR2 YFSETQ come from the germline V gene. The CDR3 is made up of 15 amino acids. The V and J ends lost 3 bases and 7 bases, in that order; junction bases with no gene match: 7. The CDR3 DNA reads as TGCGCCAGCAGCTATGGACAGGCCGAGAATTCACCCCTCCACTTT. It yields the protein CASSYGQAENSPLHF.

The chain combines TRBV18 with TRBJ1-1; D is ambiguous. There are 17 residues in the CDR3. V dropped 0 bases and J dropped 5 bases, with 19 bases sitting between them. Germline CDR1 KGHSH, CDR2 LQKENI. Here the CDR3 reads CASSPPSRMPSQTEAFF. The CDR3 DNA reads as TGTGCCAGCTCACCACCCTCACGGATGCCGAGCCAGACTGAAGCTTTCTTT.

The CDR3 reads CASSDGLQAYEQYF. The CDR3 coding sequence is TGTGCCAGCAGCGACGGGCTTCAGGCCTACGAGCAGTACTTC. The chain carries TRBV11-3 and TRBJ2-7, with D uncertain. CDR3 length equals 14 residues. CDR1 is SGHNT, CDR2 YENEEA, per germline. Trimming cost V 5 bases and J 2 bases, with 13 bases left between them.

The V gene is TRBV28, the J gene TRBJ1-2, with 7 bases lining up with TRBD1. This CDR3 region has 16 residues. Germline values: CDR1 MDHEN, CDR2 SYDVKM. Unmatched junction bases numbered 13, after V lost 8 bases and J lost 1 base. This CDR3 reads CASYPGQIFINYGYTF. As DNA, the CDR3 is TGTGCCAGCTACCCGGGACAGATATTTATTAACTATGGCTACACCTTC.

This chain links TRBV4-2 with TRBJ2-1, with no clear D. Trimming removed 2 bases at V and 9 bases at J, with 8 bases between. The CDR3 consists of 12 residues. CDR1 and CDR2 (germline): LGHNA, YNFKEQ. In nucleotides, the CDR3 is TGTGCCAGCAGCCAACCAGGTATTGAGCAGTTCTTC. Residues: CASSQPGIEQFF.

This clone has a handful of counts. Other DNA sequences in the same sample also yield this CDR3. V gene TRBV5-1 combines with J gene TRBJ1-5; D gene ambiguous. CDR3 size: 13 residues. V lost 0 bases to trimming and J lost 5 bases, with 6 bases between them. Per germline, CDR1 SGHRS and CDR2 YFSETQ. CDR3 coding DNA: TGCGCCAGCAGCTTGGGCACAGATCAGCCCCAGCATTTT. It encodes CASSLGTDQPQHF.

V is TRBV27 and J is TRBJ2-5; TRBD1 agrees at 7 bases. Germline V CDR1 and CDR2: MNHEY, SMNVEV (reference sequence). V shed 5 bases, J shed 4 bases, and the junction held 10 bases outside the gene matches. The CDR3 is 15 amino acids. Here the CDR3 reads CASSVSSRGLETQYF. The CDR3, as DNA: TGTGCCAGCAGTGTCAGCTCAAGGGGGCTAGAGACCCAGTACTTC.

With regard to this clone: The same CDR3 can be traced to other DNA sequences in this sample. The chain couples TRBV9 to TRBJ2-1; 11 bases are shared with TRBD1. Germline V gene lookup returns CDR1 SGDLS and CDR2 YYNGEE. The CDR3 sequence is 14 residues long. The trim removed 0 bases at V and 9 bases at J, leaving 2 bases unmatched. The CDR3 sequence: CASSVVGQGGEQFF. The CDR3 DNA sequence: TGTGCCAGCAGCGTAGTGGGACAGGGGGGTGAGCAGTTCTTC.

The CDR3 loop is CASSPRRADTQYF. The CDR3 DNA reads TGTGCCAGCAGCCCAAGAAGAGCAGATACGCAGTATTTT. The chain carries TRBV11-3 and TRBJ2-3; no clear D. Per the germline V gene, CDR1 is SGHNT and CDR2 is YENEEA. The CDR3 is 13 residues long. With 5 bases removed from V and 4 bases from J, the gap between germline ends came to 10 bases.

The gene calls are TRBV7-3 and TRBJ2-1; 7 bases align to TRBD2. The CDR3 covers 19 residues. The V segment lost 1 base and the J segment 8 bases; nucleotides outside the gene matches: 20. Germline assignment: CDR1 SGHTA and CDR2 FQGTGA. The CDR3 loop reads CASSLRPWGGTQDEHEQFF. The DNA for the CDR3 is TGTGCCAGCAGCTTAAGGCCGTGGGGGGGAACCCAGGATGAACATGAGCAGTTCTTC.

For this clone: Other nucleotide sequences from this sample produce the same CDR3. V is TRBV5-1 and J is TRBJ1-1; 8 nucleotides match TRBD1. Per the germline V gene, CDR1 is SGHRS and CDR2 is YFSETQ. The length of the CDR3 is 14 residues. V lost 3 bases, J lost 3 bases, and 4 bases stayed unmatched. The CDR3 nucleotides are TGCGCCAGCAGCTCGACAGGGGCAGACACTGAAGCTTTCTTT. Its protein product is CASSSTGADTEAFF. Using reference TRBV5-1 and TRBJ1-1 for the parts outside the CDR3, the full variable domain is KAGVTQTPRYLIKTRGQQVTLSCSPISGHRSVSWYQQTPGQGLQFLFEYFSETQRNKGNFPGRFSGRQFSNSRSEMNVSTLELGDSALYLCASSSTGADTEAFFGQGTRLTVV.